The 25 T cell receptor beta chains reported below all come from one sample, sequenced in a study of blood T cell repertoires in COVID-19. Repertoires were generated with immunoSEQ multiplex PCR, while TCRdb's copy carries only in-frame clones and drops some. The profile shows around 270,000 clones, about 89% of them singletons. Specimen: peripheral blood. Source of these receptors: a man younger than 45 with acute or convalescent COVID-19.

V is TRBV5-1 and J is TRBJ2-2; 8 bases map to TRBD2. Germline V gene data show CDR1 as SGHRS and CDR2 as YFSETQ. Trimming cost V 7 bases and J 1 base; bases outside gene matches: 9. The CDR3 consists of 16 residues. The CDR3 bases are TGCGCCAGCCGCCACCCCGGGACTAGGAACACCGGGGAGCTGTTTTTT. As protein: CASRHPGTRNTGELFF.

The genes are TRBV4-1 and TRBJ2-1; TRBD1 matches 8 bases. The V segment lost 4 bases and the J segment 4 bases; nucleotides outside the gene matches: 6. Germline CDR1 MGHRA, CDR2 YSYEKL. The CDR3 extends over 15 amino acids. The CDR3 nucleotides read TGCGCCAGCAGCCTAAGACAGGGGACGTACAATGAGCAGTTCTTC. Amino acids: CASSLRQGTYNEQFF.

The rearrangement links TRBV24-1 to TRBJ2-6; TRBD1 is a possible D gene (6 bases). V gave up 3 bases and J gave up 4 bases, with 9 bases separating them. CDR1 and CDR2 (germline): KGHDR, SFDVKD. The CDR3 is made up of 15 amino acids. The DNA of the CDR3 is TGTGCCACCAGTGATGACAGGAGAGGGGCCAACGTCCTGACTTTC. Its translation: CATSDDRRGANVLTF.

The chain couples TRBV3-1 (or the pseudogene TRBV3-2) to TRBJ1-1; maybe TRBD1 (5 bases). The germline gives CDR1 LGHDT, CDR2 YNNKEL (reference sequence). The CDR3 covers 14 residues. Trimming took off 4 bases at V and 1 base at J, with 10 bases between the two ends. CDR3 coding DNA: TGTGCCAGCAGCCCAGGGTGGGGGAACACTGAAGCTTTCTTT. Translation: CASSPGWGNTEAFF.

The chain combines TRBV6-6 with TRBJ1-2; 8 bases agree with TRBD1. The germline gives CDR1 MNHNY, CDR2 SVGAGI (reference sequence). After removal of 6 bases from V and 2 bases from J, the junction contained 2 bases not matched to a gene. The CDR3 length is 13 residues. The CDR3 DNA is TGTGCCAGCAGCAGACAGGGGAACTATGGCTACACCTTC. This encodes CASSRQGNYGYTF.

V is TRBV10-2 and J is TRBJ2-7, with a weak D call TRBD1 (6 bases). Deletions cut 2 bases from V and 3 bases from J, with 17 bases between. The CDR3 is made up of 16 amino acids. CDR1 is WSHSY, CDR2 SAAADI, per germline. The DNA for the CDR3 is TGCGCCAGCAGTGAGAGAACAGGGACGCGCCTCTACGAGCAGTACTTC. Translated, it gives CASSERTGTRLYEQYF.

This clone was seen only once. The chain couples TRBV18 to TRBJ1-4; TRBD1 might be the D (6 bases). V lost 3 bases and J lost 6, with 14 bases in between. Germline V gene sequence: CDR1 KGHSH, CDR2 LQKENI. The CDR3 has 15 amino acids. The CDR3 is CASSPNPTGDEKLFF. DNA for the CDR3: TGTGCCAGCTCACCCAACCCGACAGGTGATGAAAAACTGTTTTTT.

The chain uses TRBV4-1 and TRBJ2-1; no reliable D call. V shed 1 base and J shed 8 bases, with 6 bases lying between them. Germline V lookup: CDR1 MGHRA, CDR2 YSYEKL. This CDR3 has 12 residues. The DNA of the CDR3 is TGCGCCAGCAGCCAAGGCGGCCATGAGCAGTTCTTC. Protein sequence: CASSQGGHEQFF.

The sample holds one count of this clone. The gene calls are TRBV7-9 and TRBJ2-7; possibly TRBD2 for D (6 bases). Looked up from germline, CDR1 is SEHNR and CDR2 is FQNEAQ (reference sequence). The CDR3 totals 14 residues. The V end was cut by 6 bases, the J end by 5 bases, with 17 bases between. This CDR3 reads CASSLGRTLDEQYF. CDR3 nucleotide sequence: TGTGCCAGCAGTCTGGGGAGGACCCTCGACGAGCAGTACTTC.

This clone was recorded a few times. The chain is built from TRBV10-2 and TRBJ1-5; 7 bases align to TRBD1. V shed 3 bases, J shed 3 bases, and the junction held 11 bases outside the gene matches. The CDR3 is made up of 17 amino acids. Germline CDR1 reads WSHSY; CDR2 reads SAAADI. This CDR3 is CASSDIVSKGANQPQHF. The CDR3 bases are TGCGCCAGCAGTGATATTGTTTCGAAGGGGGCCAATCAGCCCCAGCATTTT.

The chain is built from TRBV27 and TRBJ2-3; 8 bases are shared with TRBD1. Germline-derived CDR1 and CDR2 are MNHEY and SMNVEV (reference sequence). This CDR3 region has 15 residues. The V gene end was trimmed by 5 bases and the J gene end by 4 bases; junction bases not matched to a gene: 8. DNA of the CDR3: TGTGCCAGCAGTCCCTGGACAGGGCTCGCAGATACGCAGTATTTT. It translates to CASSPWTGLADTQYF.

V and J are TRBV21-1 and TRBJ2-2; the D segment call TRBD2 is taken from the table without a DNA check. TRBV21-1 is a known pseudogene. There are 16 residues in the CDR3. CDR3 sequence: CASSKTEPGLTGELFF. The DNA for the CDR3 is TGTGCCAGCAGCAAAACCGAACCGGGACTCACCGGGGAGCTGTTTTTT.

The V call is TRBV5-1, the J call TRBJ2-3; TRBD2 is a possible D gene (5 bases). From germline, CDR1 is SGHRS and CDR2 YFSETQ. This CDR3 has 14 amino acids. The ends were cut back, 4 bases at V and 4 bases at J, with 13 bases in the middle. CDR3 sequence reads: CASSVGSNADTQYF. The CDR3 bases are TGCGCCAGCAGCGTTGGGAGCAATGCAGATACGCAGTATTTT.

The V and J genes are TRBV5-5 and TRBJ2-7; TRBD1 is a possible D gene (6 bases). The CDR3 is made up of 16 amino acids. Germline values: CDR1 SGHKS, CDR2 YYEKEE (reference sequence). The V gene lost 4 bases and the J gene lost 3 bases, with 20 bases spanning the gap. The CDR3 bases are TGTGCCAGCAGCCTCGGCTTGGGGGCACAGGTCTACGAGCAGTACTTC. Translating gives CASSLGLGAQVYEQYF.

This chain links TRBV4-2 with TRBJ2-1, with TRBD2 identical over 8 bases. V lost 0 bases to trimming and J lost 4 bases; unmatched junction nucleotides: 2. Per the germline V gene, CDR1 is LGHNA and CDR2 is YNFKEQ. This CDR3 spans 15 amino acids. The CDR3 DNA is TGTGCCAGCAGCCAAGAGCTAGCGGGTTACAATGAGCAGTTCTTC. Amino acid sequence: CASSQELAGYNEQFF.

The chain carries TRBV21-1 and TRBJ1-4; TRBD1, as called in the table, went unchecked against the DNA. TRBV21-1 is flagged as a pseudogene. This CDR3 comprises 15 residues. The CDR3 is CASSNLGRWREKLFF. CDR3 bases: TGTGCCAGCAGCAATTTGGGCAGGTGGCGTGAAAAACTGTTTTTT.

The rearrangement links TRBV11-2 to TRBJ2-5; 8 bases align to TRBD2. The CDR3 is 18 amino acids. Germline CDR1 and CDR2: SGHAT and FQNNGV. Germline trimming cut 1 base from V and 7 bases from J; bases unmatched to any gene: 17. CDR3 sequence reads: CASSLARAGGPEAVTQYF. CDR3 nucleotides: TGTGCCAGCAGCTTAGCCCGGGCGGGAGGCCCGGAAGCGGTGACCCAGTACTTC. Supplemented by reference TRBV11-2 and TRBJ2-5, the full variable domain reads EAGVAQSPRYKIIEKRQSVAFWCNPISGHATLYWYQQILGQGPKLLIQFQNNGVVDDSQLPKDRFSAERLKGVDSTLKIQPAKLEDSAVYLCASSLARAGGPEAVTQYFGPGTRLLVL.

The V gene is TRBV30, the J gene TRBJ1-2; possible D gene TRBD1, 5 bases. The CDR3 consists of 13 residues. V was cut by 0 bases and J by 3 bases, with 8 bases left in between. In germline, CDR1 is GTSNPN, CDR2 SVGIG (reference sequence). This chain's CDR3 is CAWSVGLDYGYTF. CDR3 sequence (DNA): TGTGCCTGGAGTGTGGGGCTCGACTATGGCTACACCTTC.

The V gene is TRBV9, the J gene TRBJ2-1; D possibly corresponds to TRBD2 (6 bases). Germline CDR1 reads SGDLS; CDR2 reads YYNGEE. The CDR3 runs to 14 residues. Trimming cost V 2 bases and J 15 bases, with 21 bases left between them. DNA for the CDR3: TGTGCCAGCAGCGTTAATAGCGGACCTTATCCCCGGTTCTTC. Its translation: CASSVNSGPYPRFF. Variable domain in full (rest from reference TRBV9 and TRBJ2-1): DSGVTQTPKHLITATGQRVTLRCSPRSGDLSVYWYQQSLDQGLQFLIQYYNGEERAKGNILERFSAQQFPDLHSELNLSSLELGDSALYFCASSVNSGPYPRFFGPGTRLTVL.

This clone was detected once. V usage is TRBV6-5 and J usage is TRBJ1-2; tentatively, D is TRBD1 (6 bases). The germline V gene encodes CDR1 MNHEY and CDR2 SVGAGI. This CDR3 is built from 12 residues. V was trimmed by 7 bases and J by 11 bases, leaving 17 bases between them. CDR3 region: CASTYGQGPYTF. In DNA form, the CDR3 reads TGTGCCAGCACCTACGGGCAGGGGCCATACACCTTC.

Concerning this clone itself: The junction and the germline gene differ at one end; a read error may be behind it. This specimen includes other DNA sequences encoding the same CDR3. The chain joins TRBV24-1 to TRBJ2-6, with D tentatively TRBD2 (6 bases). Germline V gene sequence: CDR1 KGHDR, CDR2 SFDVKD. CDR3 length: 16 amino acids. The CDR3 nucleotides are TGTGCCACTTCCACTATGGGGGGAACTGGGGCCAACGTCTTGACTTTC. Its translation is CATSTMGGTGANVLTF.

The gene calls are TRBV20-1 and TRBJ1-2; D is unclear. Trimming pared 6 bases from V and 4 bases from J, leaving 3 bases between. Germline CDR1 is DFQATT and CDR2 is SNEGSKA (reference sequence). CDR3 length: 9 residues. DNA for the CDR3: TGCAGTGCCAGCTATGGCTACACCTTC. Residues: CSASYGYTF.

J is TRBJ2-1 and V is TRBV19, with 7 bases lining up with TRBD1. Germline CDR1 and CDR2: LNHDA and SQIVND (reference sequence). The ends lost 7 bases at V and 7 bases at J; junction bases unmatched: 10. The CDR3 has 14 residues. CDR3 DNA: TGTGCCAGTACTCGGCAGGGGGTTGGTAATGAGCAGTTCTTC. This gives the protein CASTRQGVGNEQFF.

The rearrangement joins TRBV11-2 to TRBJ2-1, with 9 bases lining up with TRBD2. The CDR3 spans 12 residues. CDR1 and CDR2 from the germline V gene are SGHAT and FQNNGV. With 3 bases clipped from V and 14 bases from J, the junction kept 5 bases outside the gene matches. The CDR3 DNA reads TGTGCCAGCAGCTTCCTTAGCGGGAGTGAGTTCTTC. Encoded protein: CASSFLSGSEFF.

The rearrangement links TRBV5-1 to TRBJ1-2; 7 bases line up with TRBD1. CDR3 length equals 16 residues. V lost 3 bases and J lost 0; bases outside the gene matches: 8. CDR1 is SGHRS, CDR2 YFSETQ, per germline. CDR3: CASSWTGVISNYGYTF. The CDR3 DNA follows: TGCGCCAGCAGCTGGACAGGCGTCATCTCTAACTATGGCTACACCTTC.